A single sample is the source of the 19 T cell receptor beta chains below, sequenced in a study of T-cell memory formation after mild COVID-19. TCRdb re-called the 5' RACE reads with MiXCR, one entry per CDR3 protein. The table lists under 300,000 distinct CDR3 sequences, less than 20% of them singletons. Sequencing input: PBMCs or a T cell subset sorted from them (not recorded which). These receptors were obtained from a man aged 18-30 years who had mild COVID-19 (a few samples of this study predate the infection). Cell type and time point are not known.

The chain joins TRBV6-1 to TRBJ2-5; perhaps TRBD1 as D (5 bases). The CDR3 spans 14 residues. Trimming shortened V by 6 bases and J by 3 bases, and 14 bases separated the two germline ends. The germline CDR1 and CDR2 sequences are MNHNS and SASEGT. DNA for the CDR3: TGTGCCAGCAGCCCCAGCAGGGCTGAAGAGACCCAGTACTTC. It translates to CASSPSRAEETQYF.

This clonotype was observed a few times. The chain combines TRBV10-3 with TRBJ1-1; no definite D call. Germline lookup yields CDR1 ENHRY and CDR2 SYGVKD. V was pared by 5 bases and J by 4 bases, with 8 bases between. The CDR3 extends over 12 amino acids. Here the CDR3 reads CAISPRVTEAFF. The DNA of the CDR3 is TGTGCCATCAGTCCTAGGGTCACTGAAGCTTTCTTT.

This clonotype was seen only a few times. The chain links TRBV24-1 to TRBJ1-5; weak D call: TRBD1 (5 bases). The CDR3 is 15 residues long. Trimming shortened V by 0 bases and J by 6 bases, and 11 bases separated the two germline ends. Germline CDR1 and CDR2: KGHDR and SFDVKD. The CDR3 is CATSDLSRVVQPQHF. CDR3 in DNA: TGTGCCACCAGTGATTTGAGCAGGGTGGTTCAGCCCCAGCATTTT.

This clonotype was counted at least ten times. The rearrangement links TRBV7-2 to TRBJ1-5; D remains unclear. Germline CDR1 is SGHTA and CDR2 is FQGNSA. The CDR3 extends over 17 amino acids. The germline V and J ends were trimmed by 6 bases and 4 bases, with 22 bases remaining between them. In DNA form, the CDR3 reads TGTGCCAGCAGTCCGTTAGGACCGACGATTGGGAATCAGCCCCAGCATTTT. Translating gives CASSPLGPTIGNQPQHF.

The chain combines TRBV7-9 with TRBJ2-7; a possible D gene is TRBD2 (6 bases). Trimming removed 2 bases from V and 7 bases from J, with 15 bases in between. The germline V gene has CDR1 SEHNR and CDR2 FQNEAQ (reference sequence). The CDR3 sequence is 14 residues long. The CDR3 sequence: CASSLLAGAGEQYF. CDR3 DNA sequence: TGTGCCAGCAGCTTATTAGCAGGCGCGGGGGAGCAGTACTTC.

This clonotype was recorded a few times. V and J are TRBV7-2 and TRBJ2-4; maybe TRBD2 (7 bases). CDR3 length: 17 residues. Trimming pared 1 base from V and 1 base from J, leaving 14 bases between. Germline CDR1 reads SGHTA; CDR2 reads FQGNSA. The CDR3 DNA sequence: TGTGCCAGCAGCTTAGGTCGGGGGGCCCAGGCCAAAAACATTCAGTACTTC. Translating gives CASSLGRGAQAKNIQYF.

This clonotype was counted only a few times. The chain carries TRBV6-1 and TRBJ1-4; the D gene is possibly TRBD1 (6 bases). V lost 4 bases to trimming and J lost 5 bases, with 14 bases between them. This CDR3 has 15 residues. Germline CDR1 and CDR2: MNHNS and SASEGT. CDR3 residues: CASSGADRQNEKLFF. In DNA, the CDR3 is TGTGCCAGCAGTGGGGCGGACAGACAAAATGAAAAACTGTTTTTT.

The sample holds a few counts of this clonotype. The chain combines TRBV18 with TRBJ2-3; 8 bases align to TRBD2. The germline V gene has CDR1 KGHSH and CDR2 LQKENI. The CDR3 has 13 amino acids. After removal of 3 bases from V and 6 bases from J, the junction contained 2 bases not matched to a gene. The chain's CDR3 is CASSPGLGDTQYF. DNA for the CDR3: TGTGCCAGCTCACCGGGACTAGGGGATACGCAGTATTTT.

This chain links TRBV12-3 or TRBV12-4 with TRBJ1-1, with D perhaps TRBD1 (5 bases). V was trimmed by 6 bases and J by 1 base, leaving 9 bases between them. This CDR3 is built from 13 residues. The DNA for the CDR3 is TGTGCCAGCAGGCTGACAGCGAACACTGAAGCTTTCTTT. Translation gives CASRLTANTEAFF.

This clonotype occurred a few times. Here the CDR3 DNA reads TGTGCCGGGACCCCCCCGGGGACTAGCACAGATACGCAGTATTTT. It yields the protein CAGTPPGTSTDTQYF. The chain links TRBV2 to TRBJ2-3; D possibly corresponds to TRBD2 (6 bases). The CDR3 spans 15 residues. Germline V gives CDR1 SNHLY, CDR2 FYNNEI. V was trimmed by 11 bases and J by 0 bases, leaving 18 bases between them.

This clonotype was observed a handful of times. V usage is TRBV7-8 and J usage is TRBJ2-2; unclear D gene. The CDR3 is 11 residues long. The V gene's germline CDR1 is SGHVS and CDR2 FQNEAQ. V gave up 4 bases and J gave up 6 bases, with 3 bases separating them. This CDR3 reads CASSSSGELFF. CDR3 coding DNA: TGTGCCAGCAGCTCATCCGGGGAGCTGTTTTTT.

The chain has TRBV5-6 and TRBJ2-3, with 8 bases aligning to TRBD2. Unmatched junction bases numbered 7, after V lost 1 base and J lost 3 bases. CDR1 SGHDT and CDR2 YYEEEE come from the germline V gene. This CDR3 has 16 residues. The CDR3 region has the DNA TGTGCCAGCAGCTTGTCTCAGCGGGGGTGGACAGATACGCAGTATTTT. Amino acids: CASSLSQRGWTDTQYF.

This clonotype was observed a few times. In DNA, the CDR3 is TGTGCCAGCAGCTTAGATGTCGCGGGACAGGAAGGGGAGACCCAGTACTTC. The encoded protein is CASSLDVAGQEGETQYF. This chain connects TRBV7-6 to TRBJ2-5, with 8 bases identical to TRBD1. With V trimmed by 1 base and J by 5 bases, 12 bases remained unmatched. The CDR3 runs to 17 residues. Germline V gene lookup returns CDR1 SGHVS and CDR2 FNYEAQ.

V usage is TRBV2 and J usage is TRBJ2-3; maybe TRBD2 (6 bases). V lost 9 bases to trimming and J lost 3 bases, with 13 bases between them. The germline V gene has CDR1 SNHLY and CDR2 FYNNEI. CDR3 length: 13 residues. The CDR3 sequence: CASRLVYTDTQYF. CDR3 nucleotides: TGTGCCAGTCGACTAGTCTATACAGATACGCAGTATTTT.

This clonotype appeared a few times. The chain uses TRBV7-2 and TRBJ2-5; the D gene is possibly TRBD2 (7 bases). The CDR3 spans 15 residues. Germline V gene lookup returns CDR1 SGHTA and CDR2 FQGNSA. Trimming left V 3 bases short and J 5 bases short, with 16 bases between. CDR3 sequence reads: CASSFQSRGGETQYF. The CDR3 DNA sequence: TGTGCCAGCAGCTTTCAGTCCAGGGGAGGGGAGACCCAGTACTTC.

In this sample, this clonotype turned up many times. J is TRBJ2-7 and V is TRBV7-9, with 7 bases identical to TRBD1. V trimming: 5 bases; J trimming: 2 bases; junction bases outside the gene matches: 3. The length of the CDR3 is 13 residues. Germline loops: CDR1 SEHNR, CDR2 FQNEAQ (reference sequence). CDR3 sequence: CASSRQGTYEQYF. The CDR3 DNA follows: TGTGCCAGCAGCCGACAGGGAACCTACGAGCAGTACTTC.

This clonotype showed up just a few times. The chain carries TRBV6-2 or TRBV6-3 and TRBJ1-5; 8 bases agree with TRBD1. CDR1 and CDR2 from the germline V gene are MNHEY and SVGEGT. This CDR3 region has 13 residues. The ends lost 8 bases at V and 6 bases at J; junction bases unmatched: 6. Written as DNA, the CDR3 is TGTGCCAGCGGCCAGGGGGCCGGTCAGCCCCAGCATTTT. Its protein product is CASGQGAGQPQHF.

This clonotype has a count of ten or more. The V and J genes are TRBV7-2 and TRBJ2-2, with 7 bases matching TRBD2. CDR3 size: 17 residues. Trimming at V came to 2 bases and at J to 0 bases, leaving 6 bases not matched to a gene. CDR1 and CDR2 from the germline V gene are SGHTA and FQGNSA. The CDR3 nucleotides are TGTGCCAGCAGCTTATGGGCGGGGGTTCCGAACACCGGGGAGCTGTTTTTT. It is translated as CASSLWAGVPNTGELFF.

The rearrangement uses TRBV7-9 and TRBJ1-2; maybe TRBD1 (6 bases). Trimming shortened V by 5 bases and J by 3 bases, and 13 bases separated the two germline ends. CDR1 and CDR2 (germline): SEHNR, FQNEAQ (reference sequence). The CDR3 runs 14 residues. CDR3: CASSRTGSDYGYTF. DNA for the CDR3: TGTGCCAGCAGCCGAACAGGGTCGGACTATGGCTACACCTTC.